Given below is one TCR beta chain in context. Its antigen is unknown. CDR3 size: 14 residues. Germline loops: CDR1 SEHNR, CDR2 FQNEAQ (reference sequence). Trimming took 4 bases from V and 1 from J, leaving 10 bases between them. The authors took one heparinised blood draw, averaging approximately 120 mL, from each donor. The sample is drawn from a study of beta chain features in type 1 diabetes. Points from the study as a whole: Type 1 diabetes patients showed a moderate but significant shortening of TCRB CDR3s in all four CD4+ subsets.

The authors reverse transcribed all of the isolated RNA, so sequencing captured expressed TCRB transcripts. Sequencing was performed with immunoSEQ multiplex PCR; in TCRdb, only in-frame clones are kept and a portion is missing. The data hold about 710,000 clones, with about 14% observed a single time. The sequence was obtained from a man aged 18 to 29 with type 1 diabetes. The specimen sequenced was naive CD4+ T cells from blood. The V call is TRBV7-9, the J call TRBJ1-1; no definite D call. This CDR3 is CASSSSTTNTEAFF. The CDR3 DNA follows: TGTGCCAGCAGCTCCTCCACAACGAACACTGAAGCTTTCTTT.